This is a list of T cell receptor beta chains from one sample in a study of blood T cell repertoires in COVID-19. The data were produced by immunoSEQ multiplex PCR, yet TCRdb's version contains in-frame clones alone and is incomplete. The sample has 45,000 to 60,000 clones; about 90% are singletons. The sequenced sample consisted of peripheral blood. Receptors were obtained from a man aged 70-80 years with active COVID-19. CDR3s include the opening cysteine and the closing phenylalanine or tryptophan. D genes are given only for firm matches. Not all rows give a size; the values are once, few, many and, for expanded clones, a class.

>TRBJ2-7|NA|NA|14|TRBV7-9
TGTGCCAGCACCCCCGGGGCAGGGGAATTTCGCCAGTACTTC
CASTPGAGEFRQYF
>TRBJ2-5|NA|NA|12|TRBV6-6
TGTGCCAGCAGGGACGCGGGGGAGACCCAGTACTTC
CASRDAGETQYF
>TRBJ2-1|NA|TRBD2|15|TRBV19
TGTGCCAGTAGCCTTCTAGCGGGGGCCTACAATGAGCAGTTCTTC
CASSLLAGAYNEQFF
>TRBJ2-1|NA|TRBD2|17|TRBV6-2/TRBV6-3
TGTGCCAGCAGTTACTGGACTAGCGGGGGTAAACAAAATGAGCAGTTCTTC
CASSYWTSGGKQNEQFF
>TRBJ1-2|NA|NA|17|TRBV11-2
TGTGCCAGCAGCCGAAATAGCTGGGGAGGGGTTGACTATGGCTACACCTTC
CASSRNSWGGVDYGYTF
>TRBJ2-5|NA|NA|13|TRBV10-2
TGCGCCAGCAGTCTGACAGCACAAGAGACCCAGTACTTC
CASSLTAQETQYF
>TRBJ1-4|NA|NA|14|TRBV6-5
TGTGCCAGCAACCGGGGGTCCGGGGAAGAAAAACTGTTTTTT
CASNRGSGEEKLFF
>TRBJ2-6|NA|TRBD1|16|TRBV6-5
TGTGCCAGCAGTTACGTGGACAGGGCTGGGGCCAACGTCCTGACTTTC
CASSYVDRAGANVLTF
>TRBJ1-6|NA|NA|14|TRBV7-2
TGTGCCAGCAGCTTAGGCACAGGGCGATCACCCCTCCACTTT
CASSLGTGRSPLHF
>TRBJ2-2|NA|NA|17|TRBV5-1
TGCGCCAGCAGCTTTAAGGACGGGGGAACGGAGACCGGGGAGCTGTTTTTT
CASSFKDGGTETGELFF
>TRBJ2-3|NA|NA|12|TRBV7-2
TGTGCCAGCAGCCCTTACACAGATACGCAGTATTTT
CASSPYTDTQYF
>TRBJ2-1|NA|NA|12|TRBV19
TGTGCCAGTAGTCGGGAATTCAATGAGCAGTTCTTC
CASSREFNEQFF
>TRBJ1-3|NA|NA|14|TRBV7-8
TGTGCCAGCAGCGCAGGGGTTTCTGGAAACACCATATATTTT
CASSAGVSGNTIYF
>TRBJ1-6|NA|NA|14|TRBV28
TGTGCCAGCACCCTGGGGCAGGGCACTTCACCCCTCCACTTT
CASTLGQGTSPLHF
>TRBJ1-1|NA|NA|13|TRBV27
TGTGCCAGCAGTTCCCCGATTGATAGTGAAGCTTTCTTT
CASSSPIDSEAFF
>TRBJ1-4|NA|TRBD1|16|TRBV5-6
TGTGCCAGCAGCTTGGGCCCACAGGGGGCAGGTGAAAAACTGTTTTTT
CASSLGPQGAGEKLFF
>TRBJ1-2|once|NA|11|TRBV12-3/TRBV12-4
TGTGCCAGCAGTGCGACAGTAGGCTACACCTTC
CASSATVGYTF
>TRBJ1-3|NA|NA|16|TRBV5-1
TGCGCCAGCAGCCCTGAAGACAGGATCTCTGGAAACACCATATATTTT
CASSPEDRISGNTIYF
>TRBJ1-4|NA|TRBD1|15|TRBV19
TGTGCCAGTAGTCTCCGACAGGGGAGGTCGGAAAAACTGTTTTTT
CASSLRQGRSEKLFF
>TRBJ2-1|NA|NA|14|TRBV6-1
TGTGCCAGCAGTGATTGGGAGGGGGGCAATGAGCAGTTCTTC
CASSDWEGGNEQFF
>TRBJ1-2|NA|TRBD1|16|TRBV10-2
TGCGCCATTCTCAATCGACAGGGACCGCGAGGCTATGGCTACACCTTC
CAILNRQGPRGYGYTF
>TRBJ2-1|NA|TRBD2|16|TRBV19
TGTGCCAGTAGTACCTTAGCGGGGGGCCGGTACAATGAGCAGTTCTTC
CASSTLAGGRYNEQFF
>TRBJ1-6|NA|TRBD1|15|TRBV28
TGTGCCAGCAGTTTACCGGGACAGGGAGTTTCACCCCTCCACTTT
CASSLPGQGVSPLHF
>TRBJ1-1|NA|NA|11|TRBV28
TGTGCCAGCAGTTTCGGGATATTGGGTTTCTTT
CASSFGILGFF
>TRBJ1-4|NA|NA|15|TRBV2
TGTGCCAGCAGCAGCGGACGGACAACTAATGAAAAACTGTTTTTT
CASSSGRTTNEKLFF
>TRBJ2-7|few|NA|15|TRBV7-9
TGTGCCAGCAGCCCTTATGGCAGGCGATCCTACGAGCAGTACTTC
CASSPYGRRSYEQYF
>TRBJ2-2|NA|TRBD1|16|TRBV18
TGTGCCAGCTCACCAGGGGGACAGGGGAACACCGGGGAGCTGTTTTTT
CASSPGGQGNTGELFF
>TRBJ1-5|NA|NA|13|TRBV4-1
TGCGCCAGCAGCCAAGCCGAGAATCAGCCCCAGCATTTT
CASSQAENQPQHF
>TRBJ2-7|once|TRBD2|16|TRBV28
TGTGCCAGCAGTTTAAACGGAGGGAGGGTAAACTACGAGCAGTACTTC
CASSLNGGRVNYEQYF
>TRBJ1-1|NA|TRBD1|12|TRBV7-8
TGTGCCAGCAGCTTATCGGGGACAGGAGCTTTCTTT
CASSLSGTGAFF
>TRBJ1-1|NA|TRBD1|14|TRBV5-6
TGTGCCAGCAGCTTGGATTCAGGGGGGACTGAAGCTTTCTTT
CASSLDSGGTEAFF
>TRBJ1-3|NA|NA|15|TRBV4-3
TGCGCCAGCAGCCACGACAGGTTTACTGGAAACACCATATATTTT
CASSHDRFTGNTIYF
>TRBJ1-1|once|NA|13|TRBV18
TGTGCCAGCTCACCAGGTGTAGAATCCTGGGCTTTCTTT
CASSPGVESWAFF
>TRBJ1-1|NA|NA|14|TRBV6-5
TGTGCCAGCAGTTACTTAGGGGAGAACACTGAAGCTTTCTTT
CASSYLGENTEAFF
>TRBJ1-1|NA|NA|16|TRBV7-2
TGTGCCAGCAGCCCCGGGGGGGGGACCCTGAACACTGAAGCTTTCTTT
CASSPGGGTLNTEAFF
>TRBJ2-7|NA|TRBD1|16|TRBV5-1
TGCGCCAGCAGATTGGAGGGTCAGGGGGCGCGGAATAGGCAGTACTTC
CASRLEGQGARNRQYF
>TRBJ2-3|NA|NA|14|TRBV10-3
TGTGCCATCAGGACTTCGGCGGAGGGAGATACGCAGTATTTT
CAIRTSAEGDTQYF
>TRBJ2-2|NA|TRBD2|14|TRBV3-1/TRBV3-2
TGTGCCAGCACCGGACTAGCGGACACCGGGGAGCTGTTTTTT
CASTGLADTGELFF
>TRBJ1-6|NA|NA|13|TRBV10-1
TGCGCCAGCAGAGAGGACGGGAATTCACCCCTCCACTTT
CASREDGNSPLHF
>TRBJ1-4|NA|TRBD1|16|TRBV5-5
TGTGCCAGCAGCTTGCAGTCGGGACAGGGTGGCGAAAAACTGTTTTTT
CASSLQSGQGGEKLFF
>TRBJ2-3|NA|TRBD1|15|TRBV19
TGTGCCAGTGAGCGGACAGGGGGCCAATCAGATACGCAGTATTTT
CASERTGGQSDTQYF
>TRBJ2-1|NA|NA|14|TRBV28
TGTGCCAGCTTGGTGGCAGGTAGGGGGAATGAGCAGTTCTTC
CASLVAGRGNEQFF
>TRBJ2-1|NA|TRBD2|18|TRBV4-3
TGCGCCAGCAGCCAAGATAGGAAGGCGGGGGTTTTCTACAATGAGCAGTTCTTC
CASSQDRKAGVFYNEQFF
>TRBJ1-1|NA|NA|15|TRBV15
TGTGCCACCAGTTCTCGACATACAATGAACACTGAAGCTTTCTTT
CATSSRHTMNTEAFF
>TRBJ1-5|NA|TRBD1|13|TRBV29-1
TGCAGCGCCGGACAGGGAATATCTCAGCCCCAGCATTTT
CSAGQGISQPQHF
>TRBJ2-5|NA|NA|11|TRBV20-1
TGCAGTGCTAGGGCGGTGGGGACCCAGTACTTC
CSARAVGTQYF
>TRBJ1-4|NA|NA|18|TRBV21-1
TGTGCCAGCAGCCCCAAACCTCCCGGGACAGGGATGGATGAAAAACTGTTTTTT
CASSPKPPGTGMDEKLFF
>TRBJ2-7|NA|NA|13|TRBV19
TGTGCCAGTCGTCGAATAGGGAGCTACGAGCAGTACTTC
CASRRIGSYEQYF
>TRBJ2-7|NA|NA|15|TRBV27
TGTGCCAGCGCCAAGGGGGGGGGACAATACTACGAGCAGTACTTC
CASAKGGGQYYEQYF
>TRBJ2-7|NA|NA|13|TRBV28
TGTGCCAGCAGTGGAACAGGAGCCTACGAGCAGTACTTC
CASSGTGAYEQYF
>TRBJ2-1|NA|TRBD1|15|TRBV5-1
TGCGCCAGCAGCTTGGGACAGGGGTTCATTAATGAGCAGTTCTTC
CASSLGQGFINEQFF
>TRBJ2-7|once|TRBD2|16|TRBV15
TGTGCCACCAGCAGAGATCGGCCTAGCGGATCCTACGAGCAGTACTTC
CATSRDRPSGSYEQYF
>TRBJ2-3|NA|TRBD1|19|TRBV3-1/TRBV3-2
TGTGCCAGCAGCCAAGGATCTAGACTTCAGGGGGAAGGAACAGATACGCAGTATTTT
CASSQGSRLQGEGTDTQYF